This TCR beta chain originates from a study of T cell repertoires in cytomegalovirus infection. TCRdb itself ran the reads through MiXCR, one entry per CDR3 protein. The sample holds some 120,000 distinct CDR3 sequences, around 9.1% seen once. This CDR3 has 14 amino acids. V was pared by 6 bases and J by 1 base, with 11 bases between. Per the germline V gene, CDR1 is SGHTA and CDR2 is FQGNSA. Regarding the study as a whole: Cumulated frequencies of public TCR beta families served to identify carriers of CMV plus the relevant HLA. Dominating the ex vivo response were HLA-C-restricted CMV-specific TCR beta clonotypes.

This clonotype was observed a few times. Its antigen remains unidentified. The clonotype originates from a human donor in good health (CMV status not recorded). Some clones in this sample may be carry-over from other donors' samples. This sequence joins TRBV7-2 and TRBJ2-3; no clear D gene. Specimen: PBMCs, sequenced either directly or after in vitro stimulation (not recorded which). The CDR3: CASRFIEGTDTQYF. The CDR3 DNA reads TGTGCCAGCAGGTTCATAGAGGGCACAGATACGCAGTATTTT.